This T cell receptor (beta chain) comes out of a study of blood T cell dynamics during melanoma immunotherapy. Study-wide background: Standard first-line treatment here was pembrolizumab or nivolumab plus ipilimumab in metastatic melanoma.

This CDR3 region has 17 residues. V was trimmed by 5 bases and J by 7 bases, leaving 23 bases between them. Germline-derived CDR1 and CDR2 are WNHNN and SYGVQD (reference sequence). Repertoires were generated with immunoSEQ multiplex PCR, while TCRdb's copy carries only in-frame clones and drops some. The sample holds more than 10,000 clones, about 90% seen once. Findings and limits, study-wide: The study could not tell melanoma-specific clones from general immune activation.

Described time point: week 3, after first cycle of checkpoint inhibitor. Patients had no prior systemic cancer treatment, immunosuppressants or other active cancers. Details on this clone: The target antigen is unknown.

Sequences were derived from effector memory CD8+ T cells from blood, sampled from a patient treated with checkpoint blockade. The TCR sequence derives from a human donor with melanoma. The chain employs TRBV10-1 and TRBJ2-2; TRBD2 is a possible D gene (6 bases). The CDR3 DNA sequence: TGCGCCAGCAGTCCCTATCCTCGACGGACTAACGGCGGGGAGCTGTTTTTT. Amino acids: CASSPYPRRTNGGELFF.